The clone carrying this T cell receptor beta chain was seen at least ten times. Antigen specificity is unknown. One entry per CDR3 protein results from TCRdb running MiXCR on the 5' RACE reads. The sample lists about 27,000 distinct CDR3 sequences, just over 7% occurring once. This sample is part of a study of spatial heterogeneity in lung cancer. Findings of the study overall: There was tracking of ubiquitous and regional nonsynonymous mutations by the respective counts of ubiquitous and regional expanded TCRs. For expanded intratumoral alpha and beta TCRs, counts tracked tumor mutation counts.

CDR3 size: 12 residues. The germline V gene has CDR1 SGHTA and CDR2 FQGNSA. V was pared by 8 bases and J by 6 bases, with 13 bases between. Time point reported: sample taken at primary tumor resection. The sequencing used lung tumor tissue, collected at surgery. The receptor comes from a male donor with early-stage non-small cell lung cancer. The chain joins TRBV7-2 to TRBJ1-2; unclear D gene. For the CDR3, the DNA is TGTGCCAGCTCCCTTGATGGGGATGGCTACACCTTC. Translation gives CASSLDGDGYTF.